Sequencing of this TCR beta chain was carried out in a study of blood T cells in healthy people across ages. Germline V lookup: CDR1 SGHTA, CDR2 FQGNSA. The CDR3 length is 14 residues. The germline V and J ends were trimmed by 6 bases and 0 bases, with 9 bases remaining between them. The authors ran a second PCR of 7 to 11 cycles using a sample-barcoded 5' primer and a J-beta primer mix. TCRdb redid the calling of the 5' RACE reads with MiXCR, one entry per CDR3 protein. The sample includes around 1,800,000 distinct CDR3 sequences, about two fifths seen only once; the top ten take 20% to 25%. This rearrangement joins TRBV7-2 to TRBJ1-5; the D is unclear. Sequenced: blood. The sequence was obtained from a human donor in good health. The CDR3 spells CASSIGISNQPQHF. In nucleotides, the CDR3 is TGTGCCAGCAGTATCGGCATTAGCAATCAGCCCCAGCATTTT.